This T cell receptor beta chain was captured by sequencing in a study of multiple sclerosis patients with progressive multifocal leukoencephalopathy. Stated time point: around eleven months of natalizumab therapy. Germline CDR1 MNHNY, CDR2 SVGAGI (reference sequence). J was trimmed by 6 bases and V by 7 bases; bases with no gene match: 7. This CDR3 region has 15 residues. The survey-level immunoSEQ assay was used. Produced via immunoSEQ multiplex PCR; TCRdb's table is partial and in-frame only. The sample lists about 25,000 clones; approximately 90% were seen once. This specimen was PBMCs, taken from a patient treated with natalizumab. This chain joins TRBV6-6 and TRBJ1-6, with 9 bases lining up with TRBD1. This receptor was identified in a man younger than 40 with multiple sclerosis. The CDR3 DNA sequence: TGTGCCAGCAACTTAGTACAGGGGGCTAATTCACCCCTCCACTTT. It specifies CASNLVQGANSPLHF.